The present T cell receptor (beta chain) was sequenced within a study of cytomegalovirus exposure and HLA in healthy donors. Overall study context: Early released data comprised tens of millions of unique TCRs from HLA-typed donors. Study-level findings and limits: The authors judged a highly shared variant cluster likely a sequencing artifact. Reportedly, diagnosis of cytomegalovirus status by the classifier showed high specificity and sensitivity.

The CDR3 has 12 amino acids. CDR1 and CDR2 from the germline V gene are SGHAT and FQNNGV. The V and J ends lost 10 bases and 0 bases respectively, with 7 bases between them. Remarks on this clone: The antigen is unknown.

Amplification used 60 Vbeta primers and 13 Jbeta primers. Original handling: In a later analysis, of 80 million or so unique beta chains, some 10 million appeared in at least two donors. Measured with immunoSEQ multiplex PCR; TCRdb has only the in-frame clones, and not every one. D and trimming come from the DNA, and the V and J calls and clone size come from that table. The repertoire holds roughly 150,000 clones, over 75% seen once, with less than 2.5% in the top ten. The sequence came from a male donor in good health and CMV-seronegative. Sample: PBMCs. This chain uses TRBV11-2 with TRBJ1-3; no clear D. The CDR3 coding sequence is TGTGCCACGGGGAGCTCTGGAAACACCATATATTTT. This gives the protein CATGSSGNTIYF.